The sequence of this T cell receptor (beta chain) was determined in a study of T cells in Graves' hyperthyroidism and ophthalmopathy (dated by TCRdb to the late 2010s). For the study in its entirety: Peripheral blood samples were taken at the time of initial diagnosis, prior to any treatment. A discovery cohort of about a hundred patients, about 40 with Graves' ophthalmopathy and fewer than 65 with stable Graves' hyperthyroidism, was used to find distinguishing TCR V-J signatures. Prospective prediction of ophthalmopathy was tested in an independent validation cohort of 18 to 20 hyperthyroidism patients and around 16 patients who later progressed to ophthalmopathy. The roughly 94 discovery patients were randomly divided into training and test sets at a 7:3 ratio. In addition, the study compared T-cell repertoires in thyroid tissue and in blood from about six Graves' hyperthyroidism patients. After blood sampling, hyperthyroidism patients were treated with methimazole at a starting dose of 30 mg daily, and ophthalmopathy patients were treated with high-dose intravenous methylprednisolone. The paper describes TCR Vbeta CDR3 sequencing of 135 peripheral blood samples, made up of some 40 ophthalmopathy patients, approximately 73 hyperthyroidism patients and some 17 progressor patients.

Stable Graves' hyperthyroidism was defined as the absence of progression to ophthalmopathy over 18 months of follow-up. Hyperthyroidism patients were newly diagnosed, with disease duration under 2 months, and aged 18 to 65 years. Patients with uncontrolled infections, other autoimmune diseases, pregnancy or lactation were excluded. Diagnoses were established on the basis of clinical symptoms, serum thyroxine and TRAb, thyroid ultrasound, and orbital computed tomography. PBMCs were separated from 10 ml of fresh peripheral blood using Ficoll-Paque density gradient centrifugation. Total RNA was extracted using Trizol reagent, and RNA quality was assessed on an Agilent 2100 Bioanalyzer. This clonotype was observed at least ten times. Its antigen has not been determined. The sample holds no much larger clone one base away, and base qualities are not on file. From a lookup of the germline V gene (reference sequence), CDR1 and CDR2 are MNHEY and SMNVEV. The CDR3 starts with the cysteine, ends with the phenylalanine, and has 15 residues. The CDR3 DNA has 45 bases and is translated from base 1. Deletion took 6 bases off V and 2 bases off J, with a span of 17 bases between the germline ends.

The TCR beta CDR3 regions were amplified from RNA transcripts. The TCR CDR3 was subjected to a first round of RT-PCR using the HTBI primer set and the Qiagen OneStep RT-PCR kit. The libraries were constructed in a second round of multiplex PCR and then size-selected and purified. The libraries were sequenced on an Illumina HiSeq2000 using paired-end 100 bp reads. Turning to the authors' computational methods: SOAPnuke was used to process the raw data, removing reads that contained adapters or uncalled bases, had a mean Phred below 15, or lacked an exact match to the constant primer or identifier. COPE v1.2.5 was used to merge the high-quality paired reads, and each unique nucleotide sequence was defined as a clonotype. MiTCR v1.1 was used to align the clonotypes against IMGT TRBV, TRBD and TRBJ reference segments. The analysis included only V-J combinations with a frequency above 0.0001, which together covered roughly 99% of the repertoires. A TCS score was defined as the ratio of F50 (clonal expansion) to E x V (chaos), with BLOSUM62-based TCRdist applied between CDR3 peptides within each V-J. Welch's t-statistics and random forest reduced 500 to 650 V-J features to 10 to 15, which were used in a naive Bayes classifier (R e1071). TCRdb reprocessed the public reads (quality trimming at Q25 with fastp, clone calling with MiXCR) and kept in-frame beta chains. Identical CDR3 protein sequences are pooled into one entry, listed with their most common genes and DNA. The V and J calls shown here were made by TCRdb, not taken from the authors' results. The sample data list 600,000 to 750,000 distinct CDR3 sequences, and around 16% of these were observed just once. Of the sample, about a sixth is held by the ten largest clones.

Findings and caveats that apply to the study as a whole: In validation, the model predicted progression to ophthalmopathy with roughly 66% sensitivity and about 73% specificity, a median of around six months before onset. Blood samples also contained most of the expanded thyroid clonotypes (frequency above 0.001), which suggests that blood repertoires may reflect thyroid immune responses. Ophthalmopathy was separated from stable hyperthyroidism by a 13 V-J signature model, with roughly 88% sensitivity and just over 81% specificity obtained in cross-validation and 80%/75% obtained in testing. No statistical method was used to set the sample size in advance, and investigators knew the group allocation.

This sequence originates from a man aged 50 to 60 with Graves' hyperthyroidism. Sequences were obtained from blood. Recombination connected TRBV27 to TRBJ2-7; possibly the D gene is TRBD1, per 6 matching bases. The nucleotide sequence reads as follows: TGTGCCAGCAGACCCTCAGGGGATTTTGCCTACGAGCAGTACTTC. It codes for CASRPSGDFAYEQYF.